Below are 24 T cell receptor beta chains sequenced from a single sample in a study of chemoradiotherapy in HPV16-positive cancers. Some clones are missing from TCRdb's copy, which holds only in-frame ones; the method was immunoSEQ multiplex PCR. The sample consists of approximately 23,000 clones, around 73% of them appearing once. This material was acquired from a patient who underwent chemoradiotherapy. The source of these receptors is a human donor with HPV-associated anogenital cancer.

V usage is TRBV2 and J usage is TRBJ2-2; tentative D call: TRBD2 (7 bases). V lost 10 bases to trimming and J lost 4 bases, with 16 bases between them. Germline CDR1 reads SNHLY; CDR2 reads FYNNEI. This CDR3 is 14 amino acids long. CDR3 in DNA: TGTGCCACGGGAGCGGGACAACTCACCGGGGAGCTGTTTTTT. Translating it yields CATGAGQLTGELFF.

This chain connects TRBV28 to TRBJ1-5; no clear D. The CDR3 length is 13 residues. Between the trimmed V and J ends, which lost 2 bases and 7 bases, there was a span of 9 bases. Germline V gene sequence: CDR1 MDHEN, CDR2 SYDVKM. CDR3 coding DNA: TGTGCCAGCAGTTTACAGGTAGGACAGCCCCAGCATTTT. Encoded protein: CASSLQVGQPQHF.

The V gene is TRBV2, the J gene TRBJ2-7; 8 bases fit TRBD1. The CDR3 contains 14 residues. Per germline, CDR1 SNHLY and CDR2 FYNNEI. Trimming took 5 bases from V and 2 from J; bases not matched to a gene: 5. This CDR3 is CASSSQGETYEQYF. The CDR3 bases are TGTGCCAGCAGTTCACAGGGGGAAACCTACGAGCAGTACTTC.

The chain links TRBV30 to TRBJ1-1; no clear D gene. The CDR3 is made up of 12 amino acids. V shed 4 bases and J shed 1 base, with 7 bases lying between them. Germline CDR1 GTSNPN, CDR2 SVGIG (reference sequence). This CDR3 is CAWKRENTEAFF. Written as DNA, the CDR3 is TGTGCCTGGAAAAGGGAGAACACTGAAGCTTTCTTT.

The chain couples TRBV19 to TRBJ2-5, with D perhaps given as TRBD1 or TRBD2 (5 bases each). Trimming took 1 base from V and 2 from J, leaving 8 bases between them. Germline V gives CDR1 LNHDA, CDR2 SQIVND (reference sequence). The CDR3 totals 14 residues. The CDR3 DNA follows: TGTGCCAGTAGTATAGGGGACGGGCAAGAGACCCAGTACTTC. This codes for CASSIGDGQETQYF.

This rearrangement joins TRBV19 to TRBJ1-4; a possible D gene is TRBD1 (5 bases). Germline V CDR1 and CDR2: LNHDA, SQIVND (reference sequence). This CDR3 is 14 amino acids long. V lost 7 bases, J lost 4 bases, and 13 bases lay in between. CDR3 in DNA: TGTGCCAGTACGAGGGGCGGGAGTAATGAAAAACTGTTTTTT. Translated: CASTRGGSNEKLFF.

The chain carries TRBV10-3 and TRBJ1-4; 7 bases fit TRBD1. Germline values: CDR1 ENHRY, CDR2 SYGVKD. CDR3 length: 15 amino acids. Unmatched junction bases numbered 8, after V lost 5 bases and J lost 5 bases. The CDR3 sequence: CAISQRDSTNEKLFF. The CDR3 coding sequence is TGTGCCATCAGTCAGAGGGACAGTACCAATGAAAAACTGTTTTTT.

The chain couples TRBV1 to TRBJ2-4; no check of the table's D call, TRBD2, against the DNA was made. TRBV1 counts as a pseudogene. The CDR3 contains 20 residues. CDR3 protein: CTSSRPEAGAMVVAKNIQYF. CDR3 nucleotide sequence: TGCACCAGCAGCCGCCCAGAGGCGGGGGCCATGGTCGTAGCCAAAAACATTCAGTACTTC.

The rearrangement links TRBV5-8 to TRBJ2-2; 7 positions agree with TRBD1. Losses at the gene ends were 4 bases for V and 7 bases for J; bases not matched to a gene: 7. This CDR3 is built from 14 residues. The germline V gene encodes CDR1 SGHTS and CDR2 YDEGEE. CDR3 nucleotide sequence: TGTGCCAGCAGCCTACAGGGGCTAGGCGGGGAGCTGTTTTTT. Its translation is CASSLQGLGGELFF.

The CDR3 DNA follows: TGCGCCAGCAGTAGGGGGGGGTCCCAAATCCTTCCGGAGCAGTACTTC. This sequence encodes CASSRGGSQILPEQYF. This chain joins TRBV10-2 and TRBJ2-7, with a weak D call TRBD2 (7 bases). Germline CDR1 is WSHSY and CDR2 is SAAADI. There are 16 residues in the CDR3. V was clipped by 5 bases and J by 7 bases, with 24 bases between them.

The chain has TRBV7-9 and TRBJ1-5; D perhaps matches TRBD1 (6 bases). The CDR3 is 17 residues long. CDR1 SEHNR and CDR2 FQNEAQ come from the germline V gene (reference sequence). V shed 2 bases and J shed 9 bases, with 23 bases lying between them. CDR3 loop: CASSLMPTGLEVRPQHF. CDR3 sequence (DNA): TGTGCCAGCAGCTTAATGCCGACAGGCCTAGAGGTCCGGCCCCAGCATTTT.

The genes are TRBV6-6 and TRBJ1-5, with D uncertain. Germline lookup yields CDR1 MNHNY and CDR2 SVGAGI (reference sequence). The CDR3 sequence is 13 residues long. V dropped 6 bases and J dropped 7 bases, with 13 bases sitting between them. The CDR3 sequence: CASSQSKEQPQHF. The CDR3 DNA follows: TGTGCCAGCAGCCAGTCAAAAGAACAGCCCCAGCATTTT.

The chain joins TRBV5-4 to TRBJ2-3, with TRBD2 identical over 7 bases. Trimming cost V 2 bases and J 1 base; bases outside gene matches: 1. The CDR3 totals 14 residues. The germline gives CDR1 SGHNT, CDR2 YYREEE (reference sequence). CDR3 sequence reads: CASSFGLGTDTQYF. The CDR3 DNA reads as TGTGCCAGCAGCTTTGGACTAGGCACAGATACGCAGTATTTT.

The chain recombines TRBV11-2 with TRBJ1-1; the D is unclear. Per the germline V gene, CDR1 is SGHAT and CDR2 is FQNNGV. V was shortened by 1 base and J by 2 bases, with 5 bases between the two germline ends. This CDR3 spans 13 amino acids. The CDR3 DNA reads TGTGCCAGCAGCTTAGCGTTAAACACTGAAGCTTTCTTT. Amino acid sequence: CASSLALNTEAFF.

The chain uses TRBV28 and TRBJ1-1; D call uncertain. Germline CDR1 is MDHEN and CDR2 is SYDVKM. V lost 6 bases and J 5 bases, leaving 10 bases between the germline ends. The CDR3 extends over 12 amino acids. The DNA for the CDR3 is TGTGCCAGCAGCAAGTTTGGGACTGAAGCTTTCTTT. Translating gives CASSKFGTEAFF.

The chain links TRBV7-2 to TRBJ2-7; no reliable D call. CDR1 SGHTA and CDR2 FQGNSA come from the germline V gene. The CDR3 length is 17 residues. The ends were cut back, 5 bases at V and 6 bases at J, with 26 bases in the middle. The CDR3, as DNA: TGTGCCAGCAGCCCCCGTTCTTCGCGTACGGCCCTTTTCGAGCAGTACTTC. Encoded protein: CASSPRSSRTALFEQYF.

The chain is built from TRBV7-2 and TRBJ1-2; the D gene is possibly TRBD1 (6 bases). Trimming cost V 5 bases and J 7 bases, with 20 bases left between them. The germline V gene encodes CDR1 SGHTA and CDR2 FQGNSA. There are 15 residues in the CDR3. DNA of the CDR3: TGTGCCAGCAGCCCTTCCCATACAGGGACTAGTGGCTACACCTTC. This translates into CASSPSHTGTSGYTF.

The rearrangement uses TRBV6-1 and TRBJ2-1; D ambiguous. Germline CDR1 reads MNHNS; CDR2 reads SASEGT. CDR3 length: 12 residues. Between the trimmed V and J ends, which lost 7 bases and 4 bases, there was a span of 8 bases. CDR3 in amino acids: CASTPSYNEQFF. DNA of the CDR3: TGTGCCAGCACCCCTAGTTACAATGAGCAGTTCTTC.

This rearrangement joins TRBV5-6 to TRBJ2-7, with D possibly TRBD1 on 5 matching bases. Germline V CDR1 and CDR2: SGHDT, YYEEEE. The CDR3 covers 13 residues. V dropped 2 bases and J dropped 2 bases, with 8 bases sitting between them. The CDR3: CASSLGAAYEQYF. In DNA form, the CDR3 reads TGTGCCAGCAGCTTAGGGGCAGCCTACGAGCAGTACTTC.

This clone was observed a few times. The gene calls are TRBV11-3 and TRBJ2-3; D unclear. CDR3 length: 11 amino acids. Germline CDR1 SGHNT, CDR2 YENEEA. The V end lost 6 bases, the J end lost 2 bases, and 3 bases lay between the germline ends. CDR3 coding DNA: TGTGCCAGCAGTTACACAGATACGCAGTATTTT. Its translation is CASSYTDTQYF.

The chain combines TRBV28 with TRBJ1-1; tentatively, D is TRBD1 (6 bases). The V end lost 6 bases, the J end lost 5 bases, and 16 bases lay between the germline ends. This CDR3 region has 14 residues. Germline V gene data show CDR1 as MDHEN and CDR2 as SYDVKM. The CDR3 protein is CASSLFGGETEAFF. CDR3 nucleotide sequence: TGTGCCAGCAGCCTCTTTGGGGGCGAAACTGAAGCTTTCTTT.

DNA of the CDR3: TGTGCCAGCAGCTTGGAAGCTACAGCAACGGGAGCTTTCTTT. Translated: CASSLEATATGAFF. The chain uses TRBV5-6 and TRBJ1-1; D gene unclear. CDR1 is SGHDT, CDR2 YYEEEE, per germline. CDR3 size: 14 residues. Trimming removed 0 bases at V and 10 bases at J, with 16 bases between.

CDR3 nucleotide sequence: TGCGCCAGCAGTGAGAGGTTGGGTTCCTATAATTCACCCCTCCACTTT. It specifies CASSERLGSYNSPLHF. The V call is TRBV10-2, the J call TRBJ1-6; D not resolved. Germline V gene lookup returns CDR1 WSHSY and CDR2 SAAADI. Trimming stripped 2 bases from V and 1 base from J, with 9 bases between. This CDR3 spans 16 amino acids.

The chain joins TRBV7-8 to TRBJ2-7; D perhaps matches TRBD2 (6 bases). Germline CDR1 is SGHVS and CDR2 is FQNEAQ. The V end lost 5 bases, the J end lost 1 base, and 12 bases lay between the germline ends. The CDR3 runs 14 residues. CDR3 region: CASSPTAGSYEQYF. In nucleotides, the CDR3 is TGTGCCAGCAGCCCCACCGCGGGGTCCTACGAGCAGTACTTC.